This is a list of T cell receptor beta chains from one sample in a study of T-cell reconstitution after alpha-beta-depleted transplantation in children. MiXCR was run by TCRdb on the PCR reads, yielding one entry per CDR3 protein. There are a few hundred thousand distinct CDR3 sequences in the sample; around 19% occur only once, and less than 4% lies in the top ten. Sequencing used PBMCs from the stem cell graft donor, obtained from the stem cell graft. The receptor set was obtained from a human donor who donated a stem cell graft to a child with acute lymphoblastic leukemia. Both conserved end residues are part of each CDR3. A D gene is named only where the DNA matches it firmly. Clone size is shown for a subset of rows, as once, few, many or a class of expanded clone.

J: TRBJ2-7; D: -; V: TRBV18; size: -; CDR3: CASSRPGHLHEQYF; DNA: TGTGCCAGCTCACGCCCGGGACATTTACACGAGCAGTACTTC
J: TRBJ2-3; D: -; V: TRBV6-5; size: few; CDR3: CASSYSGLATRTDTQYF; DNA: TGTGCCAGCAGTTACTCAGGCCTAGCGACCCGCACAGATACGCAGTATTTT
J: TRBJ2-2; D: -; V: TRBV7-8; size: -; CDR3: CASSLVRSRTTGELFF; DNA: TGTGCCAGCAGCTTAGTAAGGTCGAGGACCACCGGGGAGCTGTTTTTT
J: TRBJ2-7; D: -; V: TRBV12-3/TRBV12-4; size: -; CDR3: CASSFSLAYEQYF; DNA: TGTGCCAGCAGTTTTTCACTGGCCTACGAGCAGTACTTC
J: TRBJ2-3; D: TRBD2; V: TRBV7-2; size: few; CDR3: CASSPLAGVGDTQYF; DNA: TGTGCCAGCAGCCCTTTAGCGGGAGTTGGAGATACGCAGTATTTT
J: TRBJ2-5; D: -; V: TRBV20-1; size: many; CDR3: CSAEPGVETQYF; DNA: TGCAGTGCTGAACCAGGGGTAGAGACCCAGTACTTC
J: TRBJ2-4; D: TRBD2; V: TRBV10-2; size: few; CDR3: CASSVLAGEGAKNIQYF; DNA: TGCGCCAGCAGTGTCCTAGCGGGAGAGGGAGCCAAAAACATTCAGTACTTC
J: TRBJ2-1; D: -; V: TRBV11-3; size: -; CDR3: CASSLDSLGSHEQFF; DNA: TGTGCCAGCAGCTTAGATTCCTTAGGGTCCCATGAGCAGTTCTTC
J: TRBJ2-1; D: TRBD1; V: TRBV12-3/TRBV12-4; size: -; CDR3: CASSLRTDRDNEQFF; DNA: TGTGCCAGCAGTTTAAGAACGGACAGGGATAATGAGCAGTTCTTC
J: TRBJ1-1; D: -; V: TRBV5-1; size: -; CDR3: CASSLQIRTYRSRGTEAFF; DNA: TGCGCCAGCAGCTTGCAAATCCGGACCTACCGCTCCAGGGGTACTGAAGCTTTCTTT
J: TRBJ2-6; D: -; V: TRBV7-7; size: few; CDR3: CASGRGTGANVLTF; DNA: TGTGCCAGCGGGCGGGGTACTGGGGCCAACGTCCTGACTTTC
J: TRBJ1-2; D: -; V: TRBV27; size: few; CDR3: CASREGEGYGYTF; DNA: TGTGCCAGCAGGGAAGGCGAAGGATATGGCTACACCTTC
J: TRBJ2-1; D: -; V: TRBV5-1; size: -; CDR3: CASSLEGGTRFF; DNA: TGCGCCAGCAGCTTGGAGGGCGGGACCCGGTTCTTC
J: TRBJ2-3; D: TRBD1; V: TRBV12-3/TRBV12-4; size: -; CDR3: CASSAQGALGTDTQYF; DNA: TGTGCCAGCAGTGCCCAGGGGGCGCTGGGCACAGATACGCAGTATTTT
J: TRBJ2-7; D: -; V: TRBV4-1; size: few; CDR3: CASSQEIASVYEQYF; DNA: TGCGCCAGCAGCCAAGAGATAGCTTCCGTATACGAGCAGTACTTC
J: TRBJ1-4; D: -; V: TRBV7-9; size: few; CDR3: CASSAPWGNEKLFF; DNA: TGTGCCAGCAGCGCTCCCTGGGGTAATGAAAAACTGTTTTTT
J: TRBJ1-1; D: -; V: TRBV20-1; size: few; CDR3: CSARDLAGSTEAFF; DNA: TGCAGTGCTAGAGATTTAGCGGGTAGCACTGAAGCTTTCTTT
J: TRBJ2-3; D: TRBD1; V: TRBV20-1; size: -; CDR3: CSPLGTGGSDTQYF; DNA: TGCAGTCCCCTCGGGACAGGGGGCTCAGATACGCAGTATTTT
J: TRBJ1-5; D: -; V: TRBV20-1; size: -; CDR3: CSAQGSNQPQHF; DNA: TGCAGTGCCCAAGGTAGCAATCAGCCCCAGCATTTT
J: TRBJ2-7; D: TRBD1; V: TRBV7-9; size: few; CDR3: CASSPGQGLYEQYF; DNA: TGTGCCAGCAGCCCGGGACAGGGCCTATACGAGCAGTACTTC
J: TRBJ2-1; D: TRBD2; V: TRBV7-2; size: few; CDR3: CASSAGLAVYNEQFF; DNA: TGTGCCAGCAGCGCGGGACTAGCAGTATACAATGAGCAGTTCTTC
J: TRBJ2-2; D: -; V: TRBV18; size: -; CDR3: CASSPRLSGTGELFF; DNA: TGTGCCAGCTCACCAAGGCTCTCGGGCACCGGGGAGCTCTTTTTT